This is a list of T cell receptor beta chains from one sample in a study of tumor-infiltrating lymphocytes in primary liver carcinoma. TCRdb passed the multiplex PCR reads through MiXCR, listing each CDR3 protein once. The sample lists approximately 330,000 distinct CDR3 sequences, approximately 64% seen once, with about 6% in the top ten. Sequenced: peripheral blood. These receptors originate from a man aged 40-49 years with primary liver carcinoma and hepatitis B virus infection. The conserved cysteine and the conserved F or W are not part of the CDR3 here. The size of a clone is reported for some rows only, either as once, few or many, or as a class for expanded clones.

v_call: TRBV11-2
j_call: TRBJ1-2
clone_size: .
cdr3_aa: ASSLGGAGYGNT

v_call: TRBV29-1
j_call: TRBJ2-1
clone_size: .
cdr3_aa: SVRVTIGGHEQF

v_call: TRBV24-1
j_call: TRBJ2-3
clone_size: .
cdr3_aa: ATSDRTRTTDTQY

v_call: TRBV6-5
j_call: TRBJ2-7
clone_size: .
cdr3_aa: ARSSGTSPSGRHEQY

v_call: TRBV29-1
j_call: TRBJ2-1
clone_size: .
cdr3_aa: SAARLAGMGEQF

v_call: TRBV28
j_call: TRBJ1-2
clone_size: few
cdr3_aa: ASTHREIYGYT

v_call: TRBV12-3/TRBV12-4
j_call: TRBJ2-3
clone_size: .
cdr3_aa: ASSLASEWFTDTQY

v_call: TRBV5-4
j_call: TRBJ1-2
clone_size: few
cdr3_aa: ASSVPGQGYGYT

v_call: TRBV4-2
j_call: TRBJ2-3
clone_size: .
cdr3_aa: ASSLGGGSGIDTQY

v_call: TRBV5-1
j_call: TRBJ2-1
clone_size: .
cdr3_aa: ASSFGDSYNEQF